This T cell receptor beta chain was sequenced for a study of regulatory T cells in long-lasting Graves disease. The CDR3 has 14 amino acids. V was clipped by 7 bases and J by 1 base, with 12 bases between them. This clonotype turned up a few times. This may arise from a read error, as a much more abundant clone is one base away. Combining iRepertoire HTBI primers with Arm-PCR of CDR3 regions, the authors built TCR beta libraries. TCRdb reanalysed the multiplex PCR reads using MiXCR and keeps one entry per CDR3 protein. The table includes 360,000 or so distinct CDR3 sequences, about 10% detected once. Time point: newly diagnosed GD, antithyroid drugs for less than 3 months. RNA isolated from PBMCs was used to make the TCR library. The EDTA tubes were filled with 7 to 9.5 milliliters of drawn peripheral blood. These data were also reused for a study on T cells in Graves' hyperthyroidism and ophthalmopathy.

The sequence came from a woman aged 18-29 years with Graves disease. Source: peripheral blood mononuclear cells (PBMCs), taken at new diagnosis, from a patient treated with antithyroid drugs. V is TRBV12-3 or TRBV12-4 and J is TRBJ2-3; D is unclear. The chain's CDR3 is CASNFLDGTDTQYF. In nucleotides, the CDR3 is TGTGCCAGCAATTTCCTCGACGGCACAGATACGCAGTATTTT.